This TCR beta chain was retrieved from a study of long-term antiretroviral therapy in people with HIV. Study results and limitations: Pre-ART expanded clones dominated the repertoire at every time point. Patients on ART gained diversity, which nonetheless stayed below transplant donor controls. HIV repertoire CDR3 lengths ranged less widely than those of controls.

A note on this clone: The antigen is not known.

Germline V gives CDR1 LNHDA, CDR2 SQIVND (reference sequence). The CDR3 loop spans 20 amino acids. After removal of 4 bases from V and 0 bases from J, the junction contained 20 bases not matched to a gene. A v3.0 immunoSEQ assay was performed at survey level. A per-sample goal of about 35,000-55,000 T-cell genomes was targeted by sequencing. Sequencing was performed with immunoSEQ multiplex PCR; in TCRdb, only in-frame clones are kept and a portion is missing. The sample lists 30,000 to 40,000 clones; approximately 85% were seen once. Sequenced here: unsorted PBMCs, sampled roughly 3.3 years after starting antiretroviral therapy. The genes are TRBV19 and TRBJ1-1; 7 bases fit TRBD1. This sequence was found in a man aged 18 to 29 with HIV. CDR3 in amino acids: CASSTNPVRDSSSMNTEAFF. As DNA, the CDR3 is TGTGCCAGTAGTACGAACCCGGTGAGGGACAGCAGTTCCATGAACACTGAAGCTTTCTTT.